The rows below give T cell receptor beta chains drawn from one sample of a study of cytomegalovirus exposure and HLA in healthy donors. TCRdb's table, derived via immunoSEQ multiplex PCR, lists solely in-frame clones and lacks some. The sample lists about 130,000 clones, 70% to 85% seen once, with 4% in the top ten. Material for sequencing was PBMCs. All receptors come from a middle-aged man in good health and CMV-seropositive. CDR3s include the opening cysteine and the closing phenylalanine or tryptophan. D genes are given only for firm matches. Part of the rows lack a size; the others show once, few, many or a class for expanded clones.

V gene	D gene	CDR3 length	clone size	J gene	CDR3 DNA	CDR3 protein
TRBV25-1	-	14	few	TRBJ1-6	TGTGCCAGCGGGCAGGGGTCCTATAATTCACCCCTCCACTTT	CASGQGSYNSPLHF
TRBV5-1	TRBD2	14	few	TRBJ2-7	TGCGCCAGCAGCTTTCGGGAGGCTCACTACGAGCAGTACTTC	CASSFREAHYEQYF
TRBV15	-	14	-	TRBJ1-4	TGTGCCACCAGTCCCCGTGCAACTAATGAAAAACTGTTTTTT	CATSPRATNEKLFF
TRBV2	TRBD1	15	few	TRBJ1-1	TGTGCCAGCAGACACGACAGGGGGGCGAACACTGAAGCTTTCTTT	CASRHDRGANTEAFF
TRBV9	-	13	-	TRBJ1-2	TGTGCCAGCAGCGTAGGGGCGTACTATGGCTACACCTTC	CASSVGAYYGYTF
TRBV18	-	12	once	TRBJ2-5	TGTGCCAGCTCCCGGGACCAAGAGACCCAGTACTTC	CASSRDQETQYF
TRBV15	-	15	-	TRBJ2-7	TGTGCCACCAGCAGAGATCACGCCGTGAGCTACGAGCAGTACTTC	CATSRDHAVSYEQYF
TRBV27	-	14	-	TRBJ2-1	TGTGCCAGCAGTTTATTATCCCAGTACAATGAGCAGTTCTTC	CASSLLSQYNEQFF
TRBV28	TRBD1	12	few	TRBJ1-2	TGTGCCAGCAGCGGACAGGCCTATGGCTACACCTTC	CASSGQAYGYTF
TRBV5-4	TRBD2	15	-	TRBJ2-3	TGTGCCAGCAGCTTCAACCGGGGGGGCACAGATACGCAGTATTTT	CASSFNRGGTDTQYF
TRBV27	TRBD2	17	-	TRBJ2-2	TGTGCCAGCACCCCCGGGGCTAGCGGGGGGAACACCGGGGAGCTGTTTTTT	CASTPGASGGNTGELFF
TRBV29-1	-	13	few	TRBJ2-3	TGCAGCGCCCATCGGGGAAATACAGATACGCAGTATTTT	CSAHRGNTDTQYF
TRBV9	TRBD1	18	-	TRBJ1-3	TGTGCCAGCAGCGTAGAGGGGCCGGGACAGATAACTGGAAACACCATATATTTT	CASSVEGPGQITGNTIYF
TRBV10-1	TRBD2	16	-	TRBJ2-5	TGCGCCAGCAGTGCCTCCGGGACTAGCGTACAAGAGACCCAGTACTTC	CASSASGTSVQETQYF
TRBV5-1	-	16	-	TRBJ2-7	TGCGCCAGCAGCTTGCCGCTGGGACAAGATCTTCCCGAGCAGTACTTC	CASSLPLGQDLPEQYF
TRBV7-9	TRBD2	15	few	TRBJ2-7	TGTGCCAGCAGCTTACGGACTAGCGGCTCCTACGAGCAGTACTTC	CASSLRTSGSYEQYF
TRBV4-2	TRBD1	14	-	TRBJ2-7	TGTGCCAGCAGCCAGGACAGGGGGGACTACGAGCAGTACTTC	CASSQDRGDYEQYF
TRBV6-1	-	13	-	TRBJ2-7	TGTGCCAGCAGTCCTCCCAGGGGAGACGAGCAGTACTTC	CASSPPRGDEQYF
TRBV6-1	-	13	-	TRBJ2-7	TGTGCCAGCAGACCACTTACGACCTACGAGCAGTACTTC	CASRPLTTYEQYF
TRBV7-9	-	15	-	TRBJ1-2	TGTGCCAGCAGCTCAGGGGTCGCAGCTTACTATGGCTACACCTTC	CASSSGVAAYYGYTF
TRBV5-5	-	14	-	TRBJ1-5	TGTGCCAGCAGCTTGGAAGGGGGCAATCAGCCCCAGCATTTT	CASSLEGGNQPQHF
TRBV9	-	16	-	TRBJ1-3	TGTGCCAGCAGCGTAGGGAGCAGCCACTCTGGAAACACCATATATTTT	CASSVGSSHSGNTIYF
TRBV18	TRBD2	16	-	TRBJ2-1	TGTGCCAGCTCACCAAGGCTAGCGGCAAGCTACAATGAGCAGTTCTTC	CASSPRLAASYNEQFF
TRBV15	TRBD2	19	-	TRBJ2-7	TGTGCCACCAGCAGAGTCAGGGGGACACTAGCGGGAGGAAGGCACGAGCAGTACTTC	CATSRVRGTLAGGRHEQYF
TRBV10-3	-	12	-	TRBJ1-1	TGTGCCATCAGTGAGTCGTCCCGCCGGGCTTTCTTT	CAISESSRRAFF
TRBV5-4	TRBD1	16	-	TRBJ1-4	TGTGCCAGCAGCCCGGGACAGGGGGCAACTAATGAAAAACTGTTTTTT	CASSPGQGATNEKLFF
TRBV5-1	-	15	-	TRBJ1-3	TGCGCCAGCAGCTTGGGACTGAACTCTGGAAACACCATATATTTT	CASSLGLNSGNTIYF
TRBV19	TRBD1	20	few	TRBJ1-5	TGTGCCAGTAGTATGGGTTGGGAGGGGACAGGGGTTTATAGCAATCAGCCCCAGCATTTT	CASSMGWEGTGVYSNQPQHF
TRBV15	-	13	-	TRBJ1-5	TGTGCCACCAGCAGAGGTCCTCATCAGCCCCAGCATTTT	CATSRGPHQPQHF